One and the same sample provided the 30 T cell receptor beta chains below, sequenced in a study of T cell clonality in common variable immunodeficiency. Profiling relied on immunoSEQ multiplex PCR, and the TCRdb table lists in-frame clones only, not all of them. The sample is made up of roughly 29,000 clones, none counted only once. The sample comprised peripheral blood mononuclear cells. These receptor sequences come from a person between 18 and 69 years old in good health.

This clone was recorded at least ten times. Incomplete CDR3 DNA: TGTGCCAGCAGCTTACAGGGAGCGGGGACAGATACG. This codes for CASSLQGAGTDT. The whole CDR3 reads CASSLQGAGTDTQYF. This chain links TRBV7-3 with TRBJ2-3, with 7 bases fitting TRBD2. From the germline J gene comes the end of the CDR3, since the read stops 3 residues before it. V trimming: 2 bases; J trimming: 3 bases; junction bases outside the gene matches: 5. Germline-derived CDR1 and CDR2 are SGHTA and FQGTGA. The CDR3 is 15 residues long.

This clone was recorded at least ten times. CDR3 region: CASSPFGTGNTGELFF. The sequenced CDR3 bases are TGTGCCAGTAGTCCTTTCGGGACAGGGAACACCGGGGAG. The chain uses TRBV19 and TRBJ2-2, with 8 nucleotides matching TRBD1. From the germline J gene comes the end of the CDR3, since the read stops 3 residues before it. The CDR3 extends over 16 amino acids. CDR1 and CDR2 from the germline V gene are LNHDA and SQIVND (reference sequence). Trimming at V came to 5 bases and at J to 1 base, leaving 6 bases not matched to a gene. Together with reference TRBV19 and TRBJ2-2, the CDR3 gives the full variable domain: DGGITQSPKYLFRKEGQNVTLSCEQNLNHDAMYWYRQDPGQGLRLIYYSQIVNDFQKGDIAEGYSVSREKKESFPLTVTSAQKNPTAFYLCASSPFGTGNTGELFFGEGSRLTVL.

This clone occurred many times. The DNA ends 3 residues before the CDR3 does, and the rest of the CDR3 is filled in from the germline J gene. The chain combines TRBV5-1 with TRBJ1-2, with 8 bases aligning to TRBD1. This CDR3 is built from 15 residues. V lost 4 bases to trimming and J lost 2 bases; unmatched junction nucleotides: 7. Germline CDR1 SGHRS, CDR2 YFSETQ. The sequenced CDR3 bases are TGCGCCAGCAGCCCCAAGCAGGGGGCCAACTATGGC. It codes for CASSPKQGANYG. The full CDR3 protein reads CASSPKQGANYGYTF. The full variable domain, with the rest looked up from reference TRBV5-1 and TRBJ1-2, is KAGVTQTPRYLIKTRGQQVTLSCSPISGHRSVSWYQQTPGQGLQFLFEYFSETQRNKGNFPGRFSGRQFSNSRSEMNVSTLELGDSALYLCASSPKQGANYGYTFGSGTRLTVV.

This clone was recorded many times. The sequenced part of the CDR3 DNA is TGTGCCAGCAGCCACACCAGAGCGGGGGGGTCCTACGAG. Its protein is CASSHTRAGGSYE. The entire CDR3 is CASSHTRAGGSYEQYF. The V call is TRBV13, the J call TRBJ2-7; 10 nucleotides line up with TRBD2. The CDR3 end lies 3 residues beyond the end of the read and is filled in from the germline J gene. The length of the CDR3 is 16 residues. J gave up 1 base and V 5 bases, and 8 bases lay outside the gene matches. Germline V lookup: CDR1 PRHDT, CDR2 FYEKMQ (reference sequence).

This clone was seen ten or more times. Sequencing ends 3 residues short of the CDR3 end; the germline J gene provides the rest. This chain uses TRBV2 with TRBJ1-2, with D unclear. The CDR3 runs to 14 residues. The germline V and J ends were trimmed by 0 bases and 3 bases, with 8 bases remaining between them. The V gene's germline CDR1 is SNHLY and CDR2 FYNNEI. CDR3: CASSEAYSYYGYTF. The DNA read from the CDR3 is TGTGCCAGCAGTGAAGCGTACAGTTACTATGGC.

This clone has more than one count but fewer than ten. The CDR3 end lies 3 residues beyond the end of the read and is filled in from the germline J gene. V usage is TRBV7-2 and J usage is TRBJ1-2; 8 positions agree with TRBD1. This CDR3 comprises 13 residues. Germline values: CDR1 SGHTA, CDR2 FQGNSA. The sequenced part of the CDR3 DNA is TGTGCCAGCAGCCCGGACAGGGTGAGCGGC. Translation: CASSPDRVSG. Given in full, the CDR3 is CASSPDRVSGYTF.

This clone was observed a handful of times. Read data end 3 residues before the CDR3 end; the end is taken from the germline J gene. The V gene is TRBV7-8, the J gene TRBJ2-3; unclear D gene. Germline V gene sequence: CDR1 SGHVS, CDR2 FQNEAQ. CDR3 length: 14 residues. CDR3 DNA, as far as it was read: TGTGCCAGCAGCTTAGATTATAGCAATCAGCCG. Its translation is CASSLDYSNQP. From start to end, the CDR3 is CASSLDYSNQPQYF.

There are many counts of this clone. Read sequence stops 3 residues before the CDR3 end, and the germline J gene provides the missing end. J is TRBJ2-2 and V is TRBV20-1; a possible D gene is TRBD1 (6 bases). The CDR3 is 17 residues long. Trimming pared 5 bases from V and 0 bases from J, leaving 19 bases between. Germline V lookup: CDR1 DFQATT, CDR2 SNEGSKA (reference sequence). This CDR3 is CSAYKAAGAPNTGELFF. CDR3 DNA, as far as it was read: TGCAGTGCTTACAAAGCCGCAGGGGCGCCGAACACCGGGGAG.

This clone was observed a handful of times. The read finishes 3 residues shy of the CDR3 end, and the germline J gene is used to complete it. This chain connects TRBV18 to TRBJ1-2; D possibly corresponds to TRBD1 (5 bases). CDR3 length: 12 residues. Trimming cost V 3 bases and J 3 bases, with 5 bases left between them. Germline CDR1 KGHSH, CDR2 LQKENI. The DNA read from the CDR3 is TGTGCCAGCTCACCCAGGGACTATGGC. This codes for CASSPRDYG. The complete CDR3 reads CASSPRDYGYTF.

A remark on this clone: The CDR3 is cut off 3 residues early in the read; its end comes from the germline J gene. The rearrangement uses TRBV2 and TRBJ1-5, with 7 bases fitting TRBD1. Germline values: CDR1 SNHLY, CDR2 FYNNEI. Losses at the gene ends were 10 bases for V and 2 bases for J; bases not matched to a gene: 5. The CDR3 covers 13 residues. The sequenced part of the CDR3 DNA is TGTGCCAACTCTGGGACAGGCAATCAGCCC. Translating it yields CANSGTGNQP. The whole CDR3 is CANSGTGNQPQHF.

This clone has a handful of counts. The CDR3 is cut off 3 residues early in the read; its end comes from the germline J gene. This sample includes further DNA sequences coding for the same CDR3. The chain recombines TRBV5-1 with TRBJ2-5; D is uncertain. Trimming took off 2 bases at V and 1 base at J, with 9 bases between the two ends. Per the germline V gene, CDR1 is SGHRS and CDR2 is YFSETQ. This CDR3 has 14 amino acids. Partial CDR3 DNA: TGCGCCAGCAGCTTAGGGCCCACCCAAGAGACC. This translates into CASSLGPTQET. The CDR3, in full, reads CASSLGPTQETQYF.

At least ten counts were recorded for this clone. Coverage ceases 3 residues before the CDR3 finishes, and the germline J gene fills in the end. The rearrangement links TRBV28 to TRBJ2-6; the D is unclear. Germline V lookup: CDR1 MDHEN, CDR2 SYDVKM. The CDR3 runs to 13 residues. V was pared by 7 bases and J by 4 bases, with 8 bases between. CDR3 bases read: TGTGCCAGCACCCCCCGGGGGGCCAACGTC. Amino acids: CASTPRGANV. The CDR3 reads in full as CASTPRGANVLTF.

This clone occurred many times. The CDR3 goes on 3 residues after the read ends, and that part is filled in from the germline J gene. V is TRBV2 and J is TRBJ2-2, with 7 bases lining up with TRBD1. The junction had 10 bases not matched to a gene; V was cut back by 4 bases and J by 2 bases. CDR1 is SNHLY, CDR2 FYNNEI, per germline. The CDR3 sequence is 17 residues long. CDR3 loop: CASSAHPGTDNTGELFF. The CDR3 bases that were read are TGTGCCAGCAGTGCCCACCCCGGGACAGATAACACCGGGGAG.

There are many counts of this clone. The read falls 3 residues short of the CDR3 end, and the missing part is taken from the germline J gene. The chain joins TRBV30 to TRBJ2-7; TRBD1 is a possible D gene (6 bases). This CDR3 region has 12 residues. Germline V gene data show CDR1 as GTSNPN and CDR2 as SVGIG (reference sequence). V shed 3 bases and J shed 5 bases, with 11 bases lying between them. The CDR3 loop is CAWSVRGDEQYF. Incomplete CDR3 DNA: TGTGCCTGGAGCGTCAGGGGAGACGAG.

This clone was detected ten times or more. Read sequence stops 3 residues before the CDR3 end, and the germline J gene provides the missing end. The chain recombines TRBV4-1 with TRBJ2-7, with D hard to call. V lost 0 bases and J 4 bases, leaving 10 bases between the germline ends. Germline V gene lookup returns CDR1 MGHRA and CDR2 YSYEKL. CDR3 length equals 14 residues. The CDR3 bases that were read are TGCGCCAGCAGCCAAGATCAGGCACAGTACGAG. It specifies CASSQDQAQYE. The entire CDR3 reads CASSQDQAQYEQYF.

Concerning this clone: The germline gene is not matched at one end of the junction; a read error may be the cause. The observed sequence ends 3 residues before the CDR3 terminus, with the missing tail filled in from the germline J gene. The rearrangement links TRBV7-7 to TRBJ2-1, with 8 positions matching TRBD2. Germline CDR1 is SSHAT and CDR2 is FNYEAQ (reference sequence). The CDR3 spans 16 residues. The part of the CDR3 DNA that was read is TGTGCTAGCAGCCGTGGGGTAGCGGGGCTAGATAATGAG. Amino acid sequence: CASSRGVAGLDNE. The full-length CDR3 reads as CASSRGVAGLDNEQFF. The entire variable domain, with the rest obtained from reference TRBV7-7 and TRBJ2-1, is as follows: GAGVSQSPRYKVTKRGQDVTLRCDPISSHATLYWYQQALGQGPEFLTYFNYEAQPDKSGLPSDRFSAERPEGSISTLTIQRTEQRDSAMYRCASSRGVAGLDNEQFFGPGTRLTVL.

The sample holds many counts of this clone. From the germline J gene comes the end of the CDR3, since the read stops 3 residues before it. This chain joins TRBV20-1 and TRBJ2-7; 7 nucleotides align to TRBD1. With V trimmed by 4 bases and J by 2 bases, 8 bases remained unmatched. Germline CDR1 is DFQATT and CDR2 is SNEGSKA (reference sequence). The CDR3 has 14 residues. CDR3 sequence reads: CSANTDRAAYEQYF. The DNA read from the CDR3 is TGCAGTGCTAATACCGACAGGGCGGCCTACGAG.

The table lists this clone with many counts. The read gets to within 3 residues of the CDR3 end, and the germline J gene fills in the rest. V gene TRBV20-1 combines with J gene TRBJ2-3, with TRBD1 matching 7 bases. This CDR3 spans 15 amino acids. The germline CDR1 and CDR2 sequences are DFQATT and SNEGSKA (reference sequence). V shed 4 bases and J 2 bases; nucleotides not matched to a gene: 9. The CDR3 loop reads CSATRQGKITDTQYF. The covered CDR3 bases are TGCAGTGCTACTCGACAGGGCAAAATCACAGATACG.

This clone was counted many times. The read is 3 residues too short to cover the CDR3 end, so that end is filled in from the germline J gene. This sequence joins TRBV20-1 and TRBJ2-2, with TRBD1 as a possible D gene (6 bases). Trimming took 1 base from V and 6 from J, leaving 6 bases between them. The germline CDR1 and CDR2 sequences are DFQATT and SNEGSKA (reference sequence). This CDR3 has 12 amino acids. The part of the CDR3 DNA that was read is TGCAGTGCTAGAGCAGGGGCCGGGGAG. Amino acid sequence: CSARAGAGE. The complete CDR3 sequence is CSARAGAGELFF.

This clone has at least ten counts. The read comes to an end 3 residues before the CDR3 does, leaving the germline J gene to fill in the end. The chain recombines TRBV13 with TRBJ2-5, with 7 positions matching TRBD2. In germline, CDR1 is PRHDT, CDR2 FYEKMQ (reference sequence). The CDR3 is made up of 14 amino acids. The trim removed 4 bases at V and 0 bases at J, leaving 2 bases unmatched. Here the CDR3 reads CASSSLADQETQYF. CDR3 DNA, as far as it was read: TGTGCCAGCAGCTCGCTAGCGGACCAAGAGACC.

Ten or more counts support this clone. The observed sequence ends 3 residues before the CDR3 terminus, with the missing tail filled in from the germline J gene. V gene TRBV20-1 combines with J gene TRBJ2-7, with 9 bases lining up with TRBD2. V shed 0 bases, J shed 4 bases, and the junction held 10 bases outside the gene matches. The CDR3 spans 16 residues. CDR1 DFQATT and CDR2 SNEGSKA come from the germline V gene (reference sequence). The part of the CDR3 DNA that was read is TGCAGTGCTAGAGATGGGGAAGCGGGGGGTTGGTACGAG. Protein sequence: CSARDGEAGGWYE. The full CDR3 protein is CSARDGEAGGWYEQYF.

This clone was detected many times. The CDR3 end is not reached by the read, which stops 3 residues before it; the germline J gene fills it in. The genes are TRBV7-2 and TRBJ1-1; D possibly corresponds to TRBD1 (6 bases). CDR1 and CDR2 (germline): SGHTA, FQGNSA. This CDR3 contains 13 residues. CDR3 protein: CASSLFGGAVAFF. CDR3 DNA, as far as it was read: TGTGCCAGCAGCTTATTTGGGGGGGCAGTC.

Concerning this clone itself: The read halts 3 residues ahead of the CDR3 end, with the missing end drawn from the germline J gene. This chain connects TRBV11-2 to TRBJ1-2, with D possibly being TRBD1 (5 bases). Trimming took off 1 base at V and 3 bases at J, with 12 bases between the two ends. Per germline, CDR1 SGHAT and CDR2 FQNNGV. The CDR3 has 15 amino acids. CDR3 region: CASSLVERGYYGYTF. The part of the CDR3 DNA that was read is TGTGCCAGCAGCTTAGTCGAGAGGGGTTACTATGGC.

Comment on this clone: Read coverage stops 3 residues before the CDR3 terminus; the germline J gene supplies the remainder. The chain recombines TRBV19 with TRBJ1-3, with a weak D call TRBD1 (5 bases). This CDR3 contains 13 residues. CDR1 is LNHDA and CDR2 is SQIVND in the germline V gene (reference sequence). Trimming took off 5 bases at V and 5 bases at J, with 10 bases between the two ends. The CDR3 region is CASSAGLRNTIYF. The sequenced part of the CDR3 DNA is TGTGCCAGTAGTGCGGGACTCCGAAACACC.

This clone was observed at least ten times. The read gets to within 3 residues of the CDR3 end, and the germline J gene fills in the rest. The chain links TRBV18 to TRBJ1-1; D remains ambiguous. The CDR3 totals 14 residues. The V and J ends lost 0 bases and 1 base respectively, with 6 bases between them. Germline lookup yields CDR1 KGHSH and CDR2 LQKENI. CDR3 amino acids: CASSPPPGNTEAFF. Incomplete CDR3 DNA: TGTGCCAGCTCACCACCGCCGGGGAACACTGAA.

This clone appeared many times. Read sequence stops 3 residues before the CDR3 end, and the germline J gene provides the missing end. The chain has TRBV19 and TRBJ1-2; D is possibly TRBD1 (5 bases). CDR1 is LNHDA, CDR2 SQIVND, per germline (reference sequence). The V gene lost 5 bases and the J gene lost 0 bases, with 10 bases spanning the gap. CDR3 length: 14 residues. CDR3 amino acids: CASSRGEANYGYTF. The CDR3 DNA, read in part, is TGTGCCAGTAGTCGAGGGGAAGCTAACTATGGC.

In the case of this clone: The read finishes 3 residues shy of the CDR3 end, and the germline J gene is used to complete it. This rearrangement joins TRBV11-2 to TRBJ1-1; 7 bases map to TRBD1. The germline V gene has CDR1 SGHAT and CDR2 FQNNGV. The CDR3 has 13 residues. CDR3 amino acids: CASSLEGGALAFF. The part of the CDR3 DNA that was read is TGTGCCAGCAGCTTAGAAGGGGGCGCTTTA. Together with reference TRBV11-2 and TRBJ1-1, the CDR3 gives the full variable domain: EAGVAQSPRYKIIEKRQSVAFWCNPISGHATLYWYQQILGQGPKLLIQFQNNGVVDDSQLPKDRFSAERLKGVDSTLKIQPAKLEDSAVYLCASSLEGGALAFFGQGTRLTVV.

Comment on this clone: Coverage ceases 3 residues before the CDR3 finishes, and the germline J gene fills in the end. The rearrangement joins TRBV19 to TRBJ2-2; TRBD1 matches at 7 bases. The CDR3 spans 14 residues. Per germline, CDR1 LNHDA and CDR2 SQIVND (reference sequence). Trimming removed 4 bases from V and 3 bases from J; junction bases left unmatched: 2. The CDR3 bases that were read are TGTGCCAGTAGTACTGGGACAGACACCGGGGAG. Translated: CASSTGTDTGE. The full-length CDR3 reads as CASSTGTDTGELFF.

This clone came up a few times. The CDR3 extends 3 residues past the end of the read, so its final part is completed from the germline J gene. V is TRBV19 and J is TRBJ1-6; TRBD1 is a possible D gene (5 bases). The CDR3 loop spans 15 amino acids. The V gene lost 3 bases and the J gene lost 7 bases, with 13 bases spanning the gap. CDR1 is LNHDA, CDR2 SQIVND, per germline (reference sequence). CDR3 loop: CASSMYRSPNSPLHF. The sequenced CDR3 bases are TGTGCCAGTAGTATGTACAGGTCACCCAATTCACCC.

In its sample, this clone was seen many times. The CDR3 goes on 3 residues after the read ends, and that part is filled in from the germline J gene. V gene TRBV5-5 combines with J gene TRBJ2-1; possibly TRBD1 for D (5 bases). Germline V gene data show CDR1 as SGHKS and CDR2 as YYEKEE (reference sequence). V was clipped by 0 bases and J by 8 bases, with 6 bases between them. This CDR3 has 12 amino acids. CDR3 sequence: CASSLEGYEQFF. The sequenced part of the CDR3 DNA is TGTGCCAGCAGCTTGGAGGGGTATGAG. Based on the CDR3 plus reference TRBV5-5 and TRBJ2-1, the full variable domain is DAGVTQSPTHLIKTRGQQVTLRCSPISGHKSVSWYQQVLGQGPQFIFQYYEKEERGRGNFPDRFSARQFPNYSSELNVNALLLGDSALYLCASSLEGYEQFFGPGTRLTVL.